Here is one T cell receptor (beta chain) with its context. Its target is not known. Approximately 9.4 milliliters was the volume of peripheral blood drawn from each donor. This entry belongs to a study of blood T cells in healthy people across ages. General study findings and limits: A roughly linear fall in TCR beta diversity per million T cells was seen with increasing age.

Primers used in a second PCR of about 6 to 11 cycles were a sample-barcoded 5' primer and a J-beta primer mix. Paired-end reads containing CDR3 totaled no fewer than 2.5 million for each sample. TCRdb recomputed calls from the 5' RACE reads with MiXCR, one row per CDR3 protein. The sample lists more than 600,000 distinct CDR3 sequences, 20% to 30% occurring once. Separately, the same data were catalogued under a study of T cells of mothers and their children. That report notes: Several million TCR beta reads per child versus over 8.5 million per mother.

Material for sequencing was blood. The TCR sequence derives from a boy aged 5-17 years in good health.

Here the CDR3 reads CASSYQRQLGNQPQHF. As DNA, the CDR3 is TGTGCCAGCAGTTACCAAAGACAGTTGGGGAATCAGCCCCAGCATTTT. This sequence joins TRBV6-6 and TRBJ1-5; possible D gene TRBD1, 5 bases. The V end lost 2 bases, the J end lost 4 bases, and 15 bases lay between the germline ends. The germline CDR1 and CDR2 sequences are MNHNY and SVGAGI (reference sequence). The CDR3 covers 16 residues.